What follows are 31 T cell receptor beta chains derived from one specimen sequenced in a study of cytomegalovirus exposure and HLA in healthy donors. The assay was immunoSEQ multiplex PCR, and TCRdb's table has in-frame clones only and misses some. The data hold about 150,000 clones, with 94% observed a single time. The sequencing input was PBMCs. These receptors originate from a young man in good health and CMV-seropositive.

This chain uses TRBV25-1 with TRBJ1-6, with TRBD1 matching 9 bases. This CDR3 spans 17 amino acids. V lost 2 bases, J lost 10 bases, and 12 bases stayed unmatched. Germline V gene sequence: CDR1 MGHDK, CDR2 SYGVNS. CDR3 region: CASSELGQGRFGSPLHF. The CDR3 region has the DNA TGTGCCAGCAGTGAACTCGGACAGGGGAGGTTCGGGTCACCCCTCCACTTT.

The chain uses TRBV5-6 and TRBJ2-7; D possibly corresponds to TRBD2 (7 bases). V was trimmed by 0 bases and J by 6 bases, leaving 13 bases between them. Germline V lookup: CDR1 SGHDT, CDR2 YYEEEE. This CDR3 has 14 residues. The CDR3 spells CASSLAWGGGEQYF. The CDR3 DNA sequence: TGTGCCAGCAGCTTGGCATGGGGGGGCGGCGAGCAGTACTTC. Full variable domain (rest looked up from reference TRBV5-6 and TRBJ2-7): DAGVTQSPTHLIKTRGQQVTLRCSPKSGHDTVSWYQQALGQGPQFIFQYYEEEERQRGNFPDRFSGHQFPNYSSELNVNALLLGDSALYLCASSLAWGGGEQYFGPGTRLTVT.

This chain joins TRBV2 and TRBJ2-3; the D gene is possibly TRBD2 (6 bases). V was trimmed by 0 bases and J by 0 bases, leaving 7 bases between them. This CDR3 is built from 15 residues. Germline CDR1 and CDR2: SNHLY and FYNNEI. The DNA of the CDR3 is TGTGCCAGCAGTGAAGCGGGGACTAGCACAGATACGCAGTATTTT. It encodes CASSEAGTSTDTQYF.

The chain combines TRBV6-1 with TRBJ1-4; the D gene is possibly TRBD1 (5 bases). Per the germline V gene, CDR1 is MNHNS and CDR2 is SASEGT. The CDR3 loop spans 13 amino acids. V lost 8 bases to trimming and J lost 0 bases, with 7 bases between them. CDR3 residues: CASDRATNEKLFF. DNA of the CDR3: TGTGCCAGCGACAGAGCAACTAATGAAAAACTGTTTTTT.

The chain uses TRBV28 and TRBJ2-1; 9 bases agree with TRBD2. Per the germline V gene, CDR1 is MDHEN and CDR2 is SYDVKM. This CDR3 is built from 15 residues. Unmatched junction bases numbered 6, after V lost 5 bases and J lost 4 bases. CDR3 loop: CASSRLAVSYNEQFF. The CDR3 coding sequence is TGTGCCAGCAGTCGACTAGCGGTTAGTTACAATGAGCAGTTCTTC.

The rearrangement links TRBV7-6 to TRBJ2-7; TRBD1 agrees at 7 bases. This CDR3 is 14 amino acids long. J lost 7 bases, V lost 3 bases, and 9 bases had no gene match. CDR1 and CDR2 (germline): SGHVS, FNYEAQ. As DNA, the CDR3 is TGTGCCAGCAGCTTTAGCCAGGGGGTAAGGGAGCAGTACTTC. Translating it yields CASSFSQGVREQYF.

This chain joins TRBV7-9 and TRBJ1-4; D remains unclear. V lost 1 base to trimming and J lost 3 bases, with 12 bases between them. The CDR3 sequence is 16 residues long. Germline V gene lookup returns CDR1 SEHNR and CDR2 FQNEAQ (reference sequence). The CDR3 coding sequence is TGTGCCAGCAGCTTAGTGGCTAGTTCCCCTAATGAAAAACTGTTTTTT. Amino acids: CASSLVASSPNEKLFF.

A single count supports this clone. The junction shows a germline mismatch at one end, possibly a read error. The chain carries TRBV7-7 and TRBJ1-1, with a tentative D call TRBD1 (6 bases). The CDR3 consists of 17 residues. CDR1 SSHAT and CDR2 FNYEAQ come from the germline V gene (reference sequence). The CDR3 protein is CASSPPGQGIQNTEAFF. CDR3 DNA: TGTGCTAGCAGCCCCCCCGGGCAGGGGATCCAGAACACTGAAGCTTTCTTT.

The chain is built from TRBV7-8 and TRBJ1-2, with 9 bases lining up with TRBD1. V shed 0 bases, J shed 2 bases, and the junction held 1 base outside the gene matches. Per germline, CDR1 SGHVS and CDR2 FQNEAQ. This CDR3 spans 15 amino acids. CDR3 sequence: CASSLAGTGNYGYTF. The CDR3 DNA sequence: TGTGCCAGCAGCTTAGCGGGGACAGGGAACTATGGCTACACCTTC.

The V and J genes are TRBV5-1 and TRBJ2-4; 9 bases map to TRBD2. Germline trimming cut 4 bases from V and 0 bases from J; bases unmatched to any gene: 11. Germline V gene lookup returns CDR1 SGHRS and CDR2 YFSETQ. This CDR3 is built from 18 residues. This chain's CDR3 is CASSQPASGDLAKNIQYF. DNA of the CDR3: TGCGCCAGCAGCCAGCCGGCTAGCGGGGACCTAGCCAAAAACATTCAGTACTTC.

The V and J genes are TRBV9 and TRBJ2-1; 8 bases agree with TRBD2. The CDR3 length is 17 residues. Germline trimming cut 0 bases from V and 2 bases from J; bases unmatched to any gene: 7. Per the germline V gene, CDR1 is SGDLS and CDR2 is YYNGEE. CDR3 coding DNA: TGTGCCAGCAGCGTAGAATTAGCGGGAATCACCTACAATGAGCAGTTCTTC. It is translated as CASSVELAGITYNEQFF. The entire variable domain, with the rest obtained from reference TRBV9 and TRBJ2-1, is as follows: DSGVTQTPKHLITATGQRVTLRCSPRSGDLSVYWYQQSLDQGLQFLIQYYNGEERAKGNILERFSAQQFPDLHSELNLSSLELGDSALYFCASSVELAGITYNEQFFGPGTRLTVL.

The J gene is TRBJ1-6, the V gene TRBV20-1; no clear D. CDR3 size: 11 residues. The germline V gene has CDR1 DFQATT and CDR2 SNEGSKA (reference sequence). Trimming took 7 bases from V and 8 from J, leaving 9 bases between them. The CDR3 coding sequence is TGCAGTGGGTCTTTAGATTCACCCCTCCACTTT. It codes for CSGSLDSPLHF.

In DNA, the CDR3 is TGTGCCAGCAGTTTACCCTGGGGAGGGTCAACTCCCTACGAGCAGTACTTC. Translation gives CASSLPWGGSTPYEQYF. This sequence joins TRBV28 and TRBJ2-7, with 7 bases identical to TRBD2. The CDR3 consists of 17 residues. CDR1 is MDHEN, CDR2 SYDVKM, per germline. The V and J ends lost 2 bases and 2 bases, in that order; junction bases with no gene match: 12.

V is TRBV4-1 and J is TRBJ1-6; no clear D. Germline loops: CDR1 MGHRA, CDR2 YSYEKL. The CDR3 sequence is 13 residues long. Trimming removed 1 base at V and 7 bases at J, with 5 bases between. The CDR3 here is CASSQVENSPLHF. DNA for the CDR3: TGCGCCAGCAGCCAAGTAGAGAATTCACCCCTCCACTTT.

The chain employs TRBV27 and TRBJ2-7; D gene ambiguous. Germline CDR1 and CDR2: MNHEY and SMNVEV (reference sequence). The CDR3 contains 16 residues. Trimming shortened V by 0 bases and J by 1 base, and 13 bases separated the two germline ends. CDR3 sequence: CASSLSYRTASYEQYF. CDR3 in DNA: TGTGCCAGCAGTTTATCTTATCGAACAGCATCCTACGAGCAGTACTTC.

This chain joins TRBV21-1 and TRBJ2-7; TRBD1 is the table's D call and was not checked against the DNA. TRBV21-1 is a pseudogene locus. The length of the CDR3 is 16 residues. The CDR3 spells CASSLSMDRGPTEQYF. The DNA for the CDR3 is TGTGCCAGCAGCCTATCGATGGACAGGGGTCCTACCGAGCAGTACTTC.

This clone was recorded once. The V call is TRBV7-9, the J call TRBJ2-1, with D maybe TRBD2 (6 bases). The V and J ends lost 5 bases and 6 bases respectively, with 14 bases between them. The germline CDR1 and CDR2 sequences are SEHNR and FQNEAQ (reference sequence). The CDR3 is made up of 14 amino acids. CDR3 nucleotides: TGTGCCAGCAGCATAGGGTCTAGCGTCAATGAGCAGTTCTTC. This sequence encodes CASSIGSSVNEQFF.

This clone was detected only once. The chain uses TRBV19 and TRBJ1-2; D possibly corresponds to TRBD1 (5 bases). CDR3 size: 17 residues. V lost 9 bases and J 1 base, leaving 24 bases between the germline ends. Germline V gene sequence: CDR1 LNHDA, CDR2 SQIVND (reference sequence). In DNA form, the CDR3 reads TGTGCCAGCCGTCGGACACCACCACTACCTTTTAACTATGGCTACACCTTC. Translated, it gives CASRRTPPLPFNYGYTF.

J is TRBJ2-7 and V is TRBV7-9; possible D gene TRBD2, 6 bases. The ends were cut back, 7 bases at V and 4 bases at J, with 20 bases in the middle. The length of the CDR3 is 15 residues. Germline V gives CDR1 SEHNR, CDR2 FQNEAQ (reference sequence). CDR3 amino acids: CASKYSGEMTYEQYF. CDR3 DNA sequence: TGTGCCAGCAAGTATTCGGGGGAGATGACTTACGAGCAGTACTTC.

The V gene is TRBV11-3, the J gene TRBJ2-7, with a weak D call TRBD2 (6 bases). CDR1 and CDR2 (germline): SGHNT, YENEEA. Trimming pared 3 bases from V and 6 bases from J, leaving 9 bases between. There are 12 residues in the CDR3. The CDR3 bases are TGTGCCAGCAGCTTCGCCGGGGGCGAGCAGTACTTC. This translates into CASSFAGGEQYF.

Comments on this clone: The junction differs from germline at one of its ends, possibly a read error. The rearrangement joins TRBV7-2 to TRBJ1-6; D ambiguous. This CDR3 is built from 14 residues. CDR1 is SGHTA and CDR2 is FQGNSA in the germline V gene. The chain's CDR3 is CASSLVAAYSPLHF. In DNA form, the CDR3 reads TGTGCCAGCAGCTTAGTAGCTGCTTATTCGCCCCTCCACTTT.

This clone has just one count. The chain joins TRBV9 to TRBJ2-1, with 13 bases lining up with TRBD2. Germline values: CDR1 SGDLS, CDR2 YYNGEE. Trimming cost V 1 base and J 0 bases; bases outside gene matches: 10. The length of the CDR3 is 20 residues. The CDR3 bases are TGTGCCAGCAGCGTAAAAAAAAATCGGACTAGCGGGAGCTCCTACAATGAGCAGTTCTTC. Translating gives CASSVKKNRTSGSSYNEQFF.

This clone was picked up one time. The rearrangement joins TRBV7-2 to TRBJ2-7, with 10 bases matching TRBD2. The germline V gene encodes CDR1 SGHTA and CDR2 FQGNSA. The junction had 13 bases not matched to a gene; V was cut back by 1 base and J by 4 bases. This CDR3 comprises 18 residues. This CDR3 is CASSLVASGRTSFYEQYF. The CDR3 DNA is TGTGCCAGCAGCTTAGTAGCTAGCGGGAGAACCTCCTTTTACGAGCAGTACTTC.

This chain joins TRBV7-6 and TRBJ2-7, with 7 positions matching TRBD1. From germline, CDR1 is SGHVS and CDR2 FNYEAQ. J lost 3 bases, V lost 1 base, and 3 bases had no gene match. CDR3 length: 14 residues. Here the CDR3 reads CASSLGQGDYEQYF. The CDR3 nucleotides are TGTGCCAGCAGCTTAGGTCAGGGGGACTACGAGCAGTACTTC. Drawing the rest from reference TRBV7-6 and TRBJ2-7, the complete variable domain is GAGVSQSPRYKVTKRGQDVALRCDPISGHVSLYWYRQALGQGPEFLTYFNYEAQQDKSGLPNDRFSAERPEGSISTLTIQRTEQRDSAMYRCASSLGQGDYEQYFGPGTRLTVT.

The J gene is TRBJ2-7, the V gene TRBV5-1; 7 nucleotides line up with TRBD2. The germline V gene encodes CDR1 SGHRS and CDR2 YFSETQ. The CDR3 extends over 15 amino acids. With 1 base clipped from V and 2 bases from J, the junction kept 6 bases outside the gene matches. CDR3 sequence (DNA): TGCGCCAGCAGCTTGAGAGGGACTACGGCCTACGAGCAGTACTTC. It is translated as CASSLRGTTAYEQYF.

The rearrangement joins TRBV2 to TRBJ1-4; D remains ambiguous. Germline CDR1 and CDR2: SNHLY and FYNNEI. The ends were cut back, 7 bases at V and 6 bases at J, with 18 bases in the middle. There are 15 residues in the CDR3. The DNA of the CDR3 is TGTGCCAGCACGGGAGTGGCTACCTCCCATGAAAAACTGTTTTTT. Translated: CASTGVATSHEKLFF.

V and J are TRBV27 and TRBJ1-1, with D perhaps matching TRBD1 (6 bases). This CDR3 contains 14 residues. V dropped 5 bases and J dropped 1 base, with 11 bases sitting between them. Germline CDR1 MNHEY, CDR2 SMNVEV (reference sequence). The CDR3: CASSALDRNTEAFF. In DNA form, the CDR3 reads TGTGCCAGCAGTGCCCTGGACAGGAACACTGAAGCTTTCTTT.

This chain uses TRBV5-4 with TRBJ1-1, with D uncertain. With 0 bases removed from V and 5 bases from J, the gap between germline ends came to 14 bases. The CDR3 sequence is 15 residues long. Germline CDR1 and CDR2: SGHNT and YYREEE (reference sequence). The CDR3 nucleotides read TGTGCCAGCAGCTTGGCCGGGGAGGGAAGTACTGAAGCTTTCTTT. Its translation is CASSLAGEGSTEAFF.

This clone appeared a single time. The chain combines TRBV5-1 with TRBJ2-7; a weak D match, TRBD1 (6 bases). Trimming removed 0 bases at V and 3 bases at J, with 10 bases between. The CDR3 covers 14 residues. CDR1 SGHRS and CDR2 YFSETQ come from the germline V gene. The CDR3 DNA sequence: TGCGCCAGCAGCTTGGACAGGGTCTTCTACGAGCAGTACTTC. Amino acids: CASSLDRVFYEQYF. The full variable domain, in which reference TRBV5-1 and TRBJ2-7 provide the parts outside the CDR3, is KAGVTQTPRYLIKTRGQQVTLSCSPISGHRSVSWYQQTPGQGLQFLFEYFSETQRNKGNFPGRFSGRQFSNSRSEMNVSTLELGDSALYLCASSLDRVFYEQYFGPGTRLTVT.

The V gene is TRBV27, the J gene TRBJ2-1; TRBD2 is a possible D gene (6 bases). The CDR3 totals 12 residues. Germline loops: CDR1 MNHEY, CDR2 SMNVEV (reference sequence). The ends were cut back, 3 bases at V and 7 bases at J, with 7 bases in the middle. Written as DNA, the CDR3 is TGTGCCAGCAGTTTTGGGGGGAATGAGCAGTTCTTC. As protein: CASSFGGNEQFF.

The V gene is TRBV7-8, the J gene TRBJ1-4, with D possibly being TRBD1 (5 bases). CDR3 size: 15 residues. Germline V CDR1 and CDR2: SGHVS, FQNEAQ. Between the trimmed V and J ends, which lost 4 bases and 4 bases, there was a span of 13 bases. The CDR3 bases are TGTGCCAGCAGCTCGCAGGGATTAGATAATGAAAAACTGTTTTTT. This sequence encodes CASSSQGLDNEKLFF.